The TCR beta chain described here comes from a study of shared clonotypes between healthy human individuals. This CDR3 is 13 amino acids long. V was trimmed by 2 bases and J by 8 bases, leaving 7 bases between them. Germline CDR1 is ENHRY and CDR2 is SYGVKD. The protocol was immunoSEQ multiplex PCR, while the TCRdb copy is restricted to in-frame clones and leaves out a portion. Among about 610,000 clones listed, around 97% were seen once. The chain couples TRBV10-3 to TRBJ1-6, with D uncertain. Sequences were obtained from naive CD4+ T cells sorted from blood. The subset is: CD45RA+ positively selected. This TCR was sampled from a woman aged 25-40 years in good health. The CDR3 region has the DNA TGTGCCATCAGTGAGACGAGCTATTCACCCCTCCACTTT. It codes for CAISETSYSPLHF.